This T cell receptor beta chain emerged from a study of regulatory T cells in long-lasting Graves disease. TCR beta libraries were built with iRepertoire HTBI primers and Arm-PCR of CDR3 regions. MiXCR, applied by TCRdb to the multiplex PCR reads, yields one record per CDR3 protein. Among over 500,000 distinct CDR3 sequences, approximately 15% were seen once, and the ten largest hold under 20%. Time point of the sample: newly diagnosed GD, antithyroid drugs for less than 3 months. RNA isolated from PBMCs was used to make the TCR library. In its sample, this clonotype was seen once. V was cut by 6 bases and J by 2 bases, with 11 bases left in between. Germline CDR1 is SGHAT and CDR2 is FQNNGV. There are 15 residues in the CDR3. These data are also associated with another study on T cells in Graves' hyperthyroidism and ophthalmopathy.

This chain joins TRBV11-2 and TRBJ1-6; a weak D match, TRBD1 (5 bases). The receptor's source is a woman in her thirties with Graves disease. Sample: peripheral blood mononuclear cells (PBMCs), taken at new diagnosis, from a patient treated with antithyroid drugs. CDR3 in DNA: TGTGCCAGCAGGGGAGGGGCGACCTATAATTCACCCCTCCACTTT. Its translation: CASRGGATYNSPLHF.